This T cell receptor (beta chain) is drawn from a study of cytomegalovirus exposure and HLA in healthy donors. Study-wide points: Segments of the TCR beta V type were, in most cases, productive about 87% or about 30% of the time in an earlier analysis.

After removal of 3 bases from V and 12 bases from J, the junction contained 8 bases not matched to a gene. Germline loops: CDR1 SGDLS, CDR2 YYNGEE. CDR3 length: 13 residues. Worth noting for this clone: Its target is unknown.

The PCR employed 60 Vbeta primers together with 13 Jbeta primers. Authors' analysis steps: The authors later counted 65 million to 90 million unique TCR beta chains, roughly 10 million of them shared. Sequenced by immunoSEQ multiplex PCR; TCRdb stores in-frame clones only, minus some. V and J calls and clone size are as listed in that table; D and trimming were resolved from the DNA. The table lists around 99,000 clones, 76% of them singletons. The source is a man aged 18-30 years in good health and CMV-seronegative. The sequenced material came from PBMCs. The V and J genes are TRBV9 and TRBJ2-1; TRBD1 matches 8 bases. The CDR3 DNA follows: TGTGCCAGCAGCGCAGTACAGGGGGTAGGGCAGTTCTTC. It encodes CASSAVQGVGQFF.